These 21 T cell receptor beta chains share one sample of origin, sequenced in a study of CD8+CD57+ T cells in acquired aplastic anemia. The template for TCR beta VDJ and CDR3 sequence profiling was genomic DNA. TCRdb analysed the reads with MiXCR anew, one entry per CDR3 protein. Of fewer than 70,000 distinct CDR3 sequences listed, approximately 54% are singletons. Specimen: sorted CD4+, CD8+, or CD8+CD57+ T cells (not recorded which) from PBMCs. These receptor sequences come from a human donor in good health, serving as a control.

V gene TRBV20-1 combines with J gene TRBJ2-5, with D tentatively TRBD2 (6 bases). The ends were cut back, 2 bases at V and 5 bases at J, with 27 bases in the middle. The CDR3 covers 18 residues. Germline V lookup: CDR1 DFQATT, CDR2 SNEGSKA (reference sequence). CDR3 sequence (DNA): TGCAGTGCTAGACCCCCCGGGGCGTCGGGGGAGCTGAGGGAGACCCAGTACTTC. This encodes CSARPPGASGELRETQYF.

The V gene is TRBV15, the J gene TRBJ2-1, with 13 bases that match TRBD2. The V gene's germline CDR1 is LNHNV and CDR2 YYDKDF (reference sequence). The CDR3 has 17 residues. J was trimmed by 8 bases and V by 4 bases; bases with no gene match: 11. CDR3 sequence (DNA): TGTGCCACCAGCAAAGACCTAACTAGCGGGGGGGCCCATGAGCAGTTCTTC. Its translation: CATSKDLTSGGAHEQFF.

This clonotype occurred many times. This chain uses TRBV6-2 or TRBV6-3 with TRBJ2-5, with 7 bases identical to TRBD2. The ends lost 5 bases at V and 4 bases at J; junction bases unmatched: 16. Germline CDR1 is MNHEY and CDR2 is SVGEGT. The CDR3 loop spans 17 amino acids. The CDR3 spells CASSRMTSLTLIETQYF. In DNA form, the CDR3 reads TGTGCCAGCAGTAGGATGACTAGCCTCACGTTGATAGAGACCCAGTACTTC.

A single count supports this clonotype. This chain connects TRBV12-3 or TRBV12-4 to TRBJ2-1; D not certain. This CDR3 contains 14 residues. V lost 6 bases and J lost 9, with 18 bases in between. CDR3 protein: CASSQESRRSEQFF. Written as DNA, the CDR3 is TGTGCCAGCAGCCAAGAGAGTAGGCGAAGTGAGCAGTTCTTC.

This chain links TRBV5-1 with TRBJ1-6; D gene uncertain. The CDR3 runs to 17 residues. V dropped 0 bases and J dropped 4 bases, with 14 bases sitting between them. Per germline, CDR1 SGHRS and CDR2 YFSETQ. CDR3 nucleotide sequence: TGCGCCAGCAGCTTGGAGGCCAGGCTATCGTATAATTCACCCCTCCACTTT. This codes for CASSLEARLSYNSPLHF.

V gene TRBV14 combines with J gene TRBJ1-1; D possibly corresponds to TRBD1 (6 bases). The CDR3 runs to 13 residues. Germline lookup yields CDR1 SGHDN and CDR2 FVKESK. V lost 2 bases to trimming and J lost 7 bases, with 11 bases between them. The CDR3 nucleotides read TGTGCCAGCAGCCAATCTCGGGGGCTTGAAGCTTTCTTT. Protein product: CASSQSRGLEAFF.

This clonotype has ten or more counts. The rearrangement uses TRBV7-9 and TRBJ1-6; TRBD1 aligns across 7 bases. V was clipped by 4 bases and J by 4 bases; unmatched bases: 4. This CDR3 has 15 amino acids. The germline V gene has CDR1 SEHNR and CDR2 FQNEAQ (reference sequence). CDR3 loop: CASSSPGQYNSPLHF. CDR3 in DNA: TGTGCCAGCAGCTCCCCGGGACAGTATAATTCACCCCTCCACTTT.

The chain links TRBV2 to TRBJ1-6; 7 bases agree with TRBD1. Trimming removed 6 bases from V and 7 bases from J; junction bases left unmatched: 6. Germline assignment: CDR1 SNHLY and CDR2 FYNNEI. The CDR3 consists of 14 residues. The CDR3 DNA reads TGTGCCAGCAGCCTGGGGACAGTCAATTCACCCCTCCACTTT. Translated, it gives CASSLGTVNSPLHF.

This clonotype appeared many times. The genes are TRBV27 and TRBJ2-7, with 8 nucleotides matching TRBD1. J was trimmed by 4 bases and V by 4 bases; bases with no gene match: 6. The CDR3 runs 14 residues. From germline, CDR1 is MNHEY and CDR2 SMNVEV (reference sequence). CDR3 amino acids: CASSSSRDRYEQYF. CDR3 nucleotide sequence: TGTGCCAGCAGTTCGTCCAGGGACAGGTACGAGCAGTACTTC.

This rearrangement joins TRBV2 to TRBJ2-3; D is unresolved. CDR3 size: 14 residues. V shed 0 bases and J shed 3 bases, with 7 bases lying between them. CDR1 is SNHLY and CDR2 is FYNNEI in the germline V gene. CDR3 sequence reads: CASSEALETDTQYF. CDR3 in DNA: TGTGCCAGCAGTGAAGCGCTTGAGACAGATACGCAGTATTTT.

Notes on this clonotype: One end of the junction is discordant with germline, which a read error may explain. J is TRBJ1-2 and V is TRBV5-3; D is ambiguous. TRBV5-3 belongs to the ORF category, with a function that is uncertain. The CDR3 sequence is 12 residues long. In nucleotides, the CDR3 is TGTGCCAGCAGCTTAGGCCGTTTTGGCTACACCTTC. It yields the protein CASSLGRFGYTF.

This clonotype was observed many times. The rearrangement uses TRBV2 and TRBJ1-5; weak D call: TRBD1 (5 bases). Trimming shortened V by 3 bases and J by 0 bases, and 9 bases separated the two germline ends. CDR3 length equals 15 residues. The germline V gene has CDR1 SNHLY and CDR2 FYNNEI. CDR3 loop: CASSELGPSNQPQHF. In DNA, the CDR3 is TGTGCCAGCAGTGAGTTGGGGCCTAGCAATCAGCCCCAGCATTTT. Full variable domain (missing parts from reference TRBV2 and TRBJ1-5): EPEVTQTPSHQVTQMGQEVILRCVPISNHLYFYWYRQILGQKVEFLVSFYNNEISEKSEIFDDQFSVERPDGSNFTLKIRSTKLEDSAMYFCASSELGPSNQPQHFGDGTRLSIL.

This clonotype was picked up many times. The chain uses TRBV19 and TRBJ1-1; 9 nucleotides align to TRBD1. The V gene's germline CDR1 is LNHDA and CDR2 SQIVND (reference sequence). J lost 1 base, V lost 3 bases, and 6 bases had no gene match. The CDR3 runs 16 residues. CDR3 nucleotide sequence: TGTGCCAGTAGTATGACAGGGGGGAGAGGGAACACTGAAGCTTTCTTT. Translated: CASSMTGGRGNTEAFF.

This clonotype was found many times. The chain links TRBV4-1 to TRBJ2-5; tentative D call: TRBD2 (5 bases). Trimming removed 0 bases at V and 4 bases at J, with 15 bases between. The CDR3 covers 16 residues. Germline V gene lookup returns CDR1 MGHRA and CDR2 YSYEKL. The CDR3 is CASSQEYLARAETQYF. The CDR3 DNA reads TGCGCCAGCAGCCAAGAGTATCTAGCACGGGCAGAGACCCAGTACTTC.

J is TRBJ1-3 and V is TRBV19, with D maybe TRBD1 (5 bases). The CDR3 length is 14 residues. From germline, CDR1 is LNHDA and CDR2 SQIVND (reference sequence). Trimming cost V 5 bases and J 6 bases, with 14 bases left between them. CDR3 bases: TGTGCCAGTAGTGTTACAGGTACCGAAAACACCATATATTTT. Translated: CASSVTGTENTIYF.

A word on this clonotype: One base away lies a much larger clone, so this may be a sequencing read error. V gene TRBV11-2 combines with J gene TRBJ2-5, with D tentatively TRBD2 (6 bases). The germline CDR1 and CDR2 sequences are SGHAT and FQNNGV. The CDR3 spans 15 residues. CDR3 DNA: TGTGTCAGCAGCGGGTTCGGTCCTCAATGGGAGACCCAGTACTTC. Its translation is CVSSGFGPQWETQYF.

The CDR3 region is CASRFDRSTDTQYF. In DNA form, the CDR3 reads TGTGCCAGCAGATTCGACAGGAGCACAGATACGCAGTATTTT. The chain is built from TRBV2 and TRBJ2-3; a possible D gene is TRBD1 (6 bases). Looked up from germline, CDR1 is SNHLY and CDR2 is FYNNEI. V gave up 6 bases and J gave up 0 bases, with 10 bases separating them. The CDR3 has 14 residues.

This clonotype was seen a handful of times. The V and J genes are TRBV10-2 and TRBJ1-6; 10 bases are a match to TRBD1. CDR1 is WSHSY and CDR2 is SAAADI in the germline V gene. Trimming removed 0 bases from V and 7 bases from J; junction bases left unmatched: 3. The CDR3 sequence is 16 residues long. The CDR3 reads CASSESLTGGNSPLHF. The CDR3 DNA is TGCGCCAGCAGTGAGTCCTTGACAGGGGGCAATTCACCCCTCCACTTT.

This clonotype has just a few counts. The junction and the germline gene differ at one end; a read error may be behind it. This chain's CDR3 is CASSQDLFGSSYGQYF. In DNA, the CDR3 is TGTGCCAGCAGCCAAGATCTTTTCGGGAGCTCCTACGGGCAGTACTTC. The chain couples TRBV4-2 to TRBJ2-7; a weak D match, TRBD2 (6 bases). Germline-derived CDR1 and CDR2 are LGHNA and YNFKEQ. The CDR3 has 16 residues.

In its sample, this clonotype was seen a few times. This may arise from a read error, as a much more abundant clone is one base away. The rearrangement joins TRBV6-1 to TRBJ1-1; possibly TRBD1 for D (5 bases). CDR1 is MNHNS, CDR2 SASEGT, per germline. The CDR3 consists of 15 residues. CDR3 bases: TGTCCCAGCAGTGAGGAAATAGACAGCTACACTGAAGCTTTCTTT. It translates to CPSSEEIDSYTEAFF.

The chain employs TRBV5-1 and TRBJ2-1; D uncertain. This CDR3 contains 15 residues. Per the germline V gene, CDR1 is SGHRS and CDR2 is YFSETQ. The ends were cut back, 6 bases at V and 0 bases at J, with 13 bases in the middle. The DNA for the CDR3 is TGCGCCAGCATGGTTTCTCCGAGCTCCTACAATGAGCAGTTCTTC. Protein product: CASMVSPSSYNEQFF.